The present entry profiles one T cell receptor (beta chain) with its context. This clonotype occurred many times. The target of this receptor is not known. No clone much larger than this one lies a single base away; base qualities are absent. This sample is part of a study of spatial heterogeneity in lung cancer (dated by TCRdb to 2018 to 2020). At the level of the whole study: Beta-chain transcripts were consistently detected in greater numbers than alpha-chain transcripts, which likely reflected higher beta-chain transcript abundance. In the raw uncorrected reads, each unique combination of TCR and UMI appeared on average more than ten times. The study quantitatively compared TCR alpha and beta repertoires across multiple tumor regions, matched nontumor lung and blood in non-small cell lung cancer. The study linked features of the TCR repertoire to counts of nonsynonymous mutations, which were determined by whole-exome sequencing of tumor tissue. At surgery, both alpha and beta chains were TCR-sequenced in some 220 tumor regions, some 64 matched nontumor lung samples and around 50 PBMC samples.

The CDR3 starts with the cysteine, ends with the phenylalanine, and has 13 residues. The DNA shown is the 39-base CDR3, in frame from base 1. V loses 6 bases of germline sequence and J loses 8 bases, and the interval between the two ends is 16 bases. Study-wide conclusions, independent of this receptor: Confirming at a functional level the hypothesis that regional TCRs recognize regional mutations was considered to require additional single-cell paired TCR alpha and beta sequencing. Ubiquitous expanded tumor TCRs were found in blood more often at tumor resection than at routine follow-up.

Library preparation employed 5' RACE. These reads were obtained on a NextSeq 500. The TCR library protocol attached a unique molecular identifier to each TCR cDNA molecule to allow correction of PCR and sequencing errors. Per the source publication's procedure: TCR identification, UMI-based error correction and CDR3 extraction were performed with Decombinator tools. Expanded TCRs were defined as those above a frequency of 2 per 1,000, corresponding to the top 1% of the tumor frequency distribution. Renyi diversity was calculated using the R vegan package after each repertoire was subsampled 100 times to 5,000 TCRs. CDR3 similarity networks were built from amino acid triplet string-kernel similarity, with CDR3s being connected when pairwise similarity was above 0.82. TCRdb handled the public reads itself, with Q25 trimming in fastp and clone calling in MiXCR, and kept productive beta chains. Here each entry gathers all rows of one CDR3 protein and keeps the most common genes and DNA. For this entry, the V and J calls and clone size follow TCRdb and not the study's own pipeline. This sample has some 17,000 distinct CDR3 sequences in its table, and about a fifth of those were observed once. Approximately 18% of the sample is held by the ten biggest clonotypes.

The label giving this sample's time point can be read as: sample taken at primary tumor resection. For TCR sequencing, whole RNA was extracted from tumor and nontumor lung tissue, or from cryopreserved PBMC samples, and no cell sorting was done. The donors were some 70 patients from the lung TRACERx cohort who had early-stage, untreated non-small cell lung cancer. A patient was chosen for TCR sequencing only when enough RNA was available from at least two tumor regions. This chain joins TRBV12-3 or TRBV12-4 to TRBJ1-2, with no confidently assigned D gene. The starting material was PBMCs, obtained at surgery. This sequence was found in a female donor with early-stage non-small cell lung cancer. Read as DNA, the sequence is TGTGCCAGCAGCCCGAATACCCCCATCGGCTACACCTTC. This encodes CASSPNTPIGYTF.